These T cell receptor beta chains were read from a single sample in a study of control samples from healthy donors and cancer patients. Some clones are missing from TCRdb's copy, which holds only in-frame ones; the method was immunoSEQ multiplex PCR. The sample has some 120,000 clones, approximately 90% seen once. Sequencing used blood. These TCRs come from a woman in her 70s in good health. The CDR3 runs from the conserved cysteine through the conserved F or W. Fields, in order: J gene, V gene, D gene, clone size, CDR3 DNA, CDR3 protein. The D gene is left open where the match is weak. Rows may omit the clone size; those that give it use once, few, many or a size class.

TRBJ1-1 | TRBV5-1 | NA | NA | TGCGCCAGCAGCTTGGGCGCGGGGCGCACTGAAGCTTTCTTT | CASSLGAGRTEAFF
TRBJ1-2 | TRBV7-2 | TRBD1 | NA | TGTGCCAGCAGCCAGACAGGGGGCGGCTATGGCTACACCTTC | CASSQTGGGYGYTF
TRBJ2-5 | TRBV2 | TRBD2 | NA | TGTGCCAGCAGTGACGCATTAGCGGGGGTCCAAGAGACCCAGTACTTC | CASSDALAGVQETQYF
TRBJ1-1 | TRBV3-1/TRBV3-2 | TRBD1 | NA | TGTGCCAGCAGCCTTGGACAGGGGGAAGCTTTCTTT | CASSLGQGEAFF
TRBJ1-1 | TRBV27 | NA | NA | TGTGCCAGCAGTTTATGGGGGGACGGCACTGAAGCTTTCTTT | CASSLWGDGTEAFF
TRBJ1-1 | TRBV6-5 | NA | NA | TGTGCCAGCAGTTACTCGTATTCTCAACCCTCTGAAGCTTTCTTT | CASSYSYSQPSEAFF
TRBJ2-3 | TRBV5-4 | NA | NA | TGTGCCAGCAGCGTTGGCGGAAGGGGAACTAGCACAGATACGCAGTATTTT | CASSVGGRGTSTDTQYF
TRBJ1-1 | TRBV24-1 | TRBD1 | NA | TGTGCCACCAGTGACGCTGGACAGGCGGACACTGAAGCTTTCTTT | CATSDAGQADTEAFF
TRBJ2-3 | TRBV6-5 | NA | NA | TGTGCCACGGGTCCTGGACCTAGCACAGATACGCAGTATTTT | CATGPGPSTDTQYF
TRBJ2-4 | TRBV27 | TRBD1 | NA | TGTGCCAGCAGGGCCGACAGGGGGTATGGCATTCAGTACTTC | CASRADRGYGIQYF
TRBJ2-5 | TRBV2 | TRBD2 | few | TGTGCCATAAACGGGGGCGGGAGGCAGACCCAGTACTTC | CAINGGGRQTQYF
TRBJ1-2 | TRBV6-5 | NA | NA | TGTGCCAGCAGTTACTTACAAGGAGCTAACTATGGCTACACCTTC | CASSYLQGANYGYTF
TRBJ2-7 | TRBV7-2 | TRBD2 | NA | TGTGCCAGCAGCTACAGACGGGGGGGTTACGAGCAGTACTTC | CASSYRRGGYEQYF
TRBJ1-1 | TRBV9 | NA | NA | TGTGCCAGCAGTCAGACGGGATTCGGGGACACTGAAGCTTTCTTT | CASSQTGFGDTEAFF
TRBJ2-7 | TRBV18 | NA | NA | TGTGCCAGCTCACCACGGGCAGGCACCTACGAGCAGTACTTC | CASSPRAGTYEQYF
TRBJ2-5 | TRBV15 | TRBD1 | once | TGTGCCACCAGCAGGGGACAGGGAGGATCAGAGACCCAGTACTTC | CATSRGQGGSETQYF
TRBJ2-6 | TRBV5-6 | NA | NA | TGTGCCAGCAGCTTAACTGGATGGGGCTCTGGGGCCAACGTCCTGACTTTC | CASSLTGWGSGANVLTF